This T cell receptor beta chain was sequenced in a study of CD8+ T cells in alopecia areata. RNA, once extracted, was reverse transcribed into cDNA for use as the sequencing template. The table came from immunoSEQ multiplex PCR; TCRdb's copy has only in-frame clones and leaves some out. The repertoire holds around 190,000 clones, with approximately 57% as singletons. The CDR3 is 16 amino acids. Germline lookup yields CDR1 SGHAT and CDR2 FQNNGV. V shed 0 bases and J shed 8 bases, with 17 bases lying between them. The study, taken as a whole, reports: Clarity of TCR sharing across patients fell short of that in mice, possibly HLA-related. Numerous clones, expanded in lesions, remained in scalp and blood during tofacitinib. The study found tofacitinib significantly decreased scalp clonality and expanded CD8+ clones among the top 100.

Treatment in this sample: oral pan-JAK inhibitor, 5-10 mg twice daily. As part of sample collection, lesional scalp punch biopsies and peripheral blood were taken from alopecia areata patients. This clone was detected only a few times. Its antigen is undetermined. The chain links TRBV11-2 to TRBJ2-4; maybe TRBD1 (5 bases). The sequenced sample was CD4+ T cells sorted from blood, obtained at week 24, from a patient treated with tofacitinib. This receptor was taken from a human donor with alopecia areata. CDR3: CASSLDRASGGDIQYF. Written as DNA, the CDR3 is TGTGCCAGCAGCTTAGACAGGGCCTCGGGCGGAGACATTCAGTACTTC.